Below are 22 T cell receptor beta chains sequenced from a single sample in a study of T cells in Graves' hyperthyroidism and ophthalmopathy. From RNA transcripts, TCR beta CDR3 regions were amplified. With the HTBI primer set, the TCR CDR3 went through a first round of RT-PCR. TCRdb reprocessed the multiplex PCR reads with MiXCR, giving one entry per CDR3 protein. The sample has around 340,000 distinct CDR3 sequences, 21% seen once; the top ten hold about 50%. Material for sequencing was blood. These receptors were taken from a woman between 45 and 65 years old with Graves' hyperthyroidism.

As to this clonotype: A much larger clone lies a single base off, so this may be a read error. CDR3 DNA: TGTGCCAGCAGCAGGGGACTGATCCCCTTAAATGAGCGGTTCTTC. Protein sequence: CASSRGLIPLNERFF. The gene calls are TRBV7-9 and TRBJ2-1; possible D gene TRBD2, 6 bases. Germline lookup yields CDR1 SEHNR and CDR2 FQNEAQ (reference sequence). The CDR3 is 15 residues long.

CDR3 residues: CASSLTLQGRTEAFF. CDR3 DNA sequence: TGTGCCAGCAGCTTAACTTTACAGGGTAGAACTGAAGCTTTCTTT. This chain uses TRBV7-6 with TRBJ1-1; D perhaps matches TRBD1 (6 bases). Trimming pared 2 bases from V and 5 bases from J, leaving 15 bases between. Germline assignment: CDR1 SGHVS and CDR2 FNYEAQ. The CDR3 sequence is 15 residues long. Full variable domain (outside the CDR3, taken from reference TRBV7-6 and TRBJ1-1): GAGVSQSPRYKVTKRGQDVALRCDPISGHVSLYWYRQALGQGPEFLTYFNYEAQQDKSGLPNDRFSAERPEGSISTLTIQRTEQRDSAMYRCASSLTLQGRTEAFFGQGTRLTVV.

This chain joins TRBV25-1 and TRBJ1-2, with a possible D match to TRBD1 (5 bases). The CDR3 is 11 residues long. V was shortened by 7 bases and J by 4 bases, with 7 bases between the two germline ends. CDR1 is MGHDK, CDR2 SYGVNS, per germline. This chain's CDR3 is CASKGSYGYTF. Written as DNA, the CDR3 is TGTGCCAGCAAGGGGTCCTATGGCTACACCTTC.

As to this clonotype: A junction end diverges from the germline sequence, so it may reflect a read error. The V gene is TRBV9, the J gene TRBJ2-5; the match to TRBD1 covers 9 bases. Germline V gene sequence: CDR1 SGDLS, CDR2 YYNGEE. This CDR3 comprises 14 residues. The CDR3 DNA reads TGTGTCAGCAGCGCTCCGACAGGGGGAGAGACCCAGTACTTC. This codes for CVSSAPTGGETQYF.

This clonotype was recorded a few times. The rearrangement links TRBV24-1 to TRBJ1-3; D remains ambiguous. CDR3 size: 17 residues. Germline CDR1 is KGHDR and CDR2 is SFDVKD. Trimming took off 2 bases at V and 0 bases at J, with 13 bases between the two ends. The CDR3 protein is CATSDSQDRHSGNTIYF. The CDR3 nucleotides are TGTGCCACCAGTGATTCGCAAGACCGCCACTCTGGAAACACCATATATTTT.

In this sample, this clonotype turned up many times. The V gene is TRBV5-1, the J gene TRBJ1-6, with TRBD1 identical over 8 bases. This CDR3 has 15 amino acids. V lost 4 bases to trimming and J lost 6 bases; unmatched junction nucleotides: 6. Germline V gives CDR1 SGHRS, CDR2 YFSETQ. CDR3 sequence reads: CASSRAGQVNSPLHF. In nucleotides, the CDR3 is TGCGCCAGCAGCAGAGCGGGACAGGTTAATTCACCCCTCCACTTT.

The sample holds a few counts of this clonotype. The chain recombines TRBV19 with TRBJ2-5; D gene ambiguous. V lost 1 base to trimming and J lost 3 bases, with 9 bases between them. The CDR3 sequence is 14 residues long. Looked up from germline, CDR1 is LNHDA and CDR2 is SQIVND (reference sequence). The CDR3 sequence is CASSIAGTKETQYF. The CDR3 nucleotides read TGTGCCAGTAGTATAGCGGGTACGAAAGAGACCCAGTACTTC. The full variable domain, rest sourced from reference TRBV19 and TRBJ2-5, is DGGITQSPKYLFRKEGQNVTLSCEQNLNHDAMYWYRQDPGQGLRLIYYSQIVNDFQKGDIAEGYSVSREKKESFPLTVTSAQKNPTAFYLCASSIAGTKETQYFGPGTRLLVL.

This clonotype was counted ten times or more. CDR3 sequence: CASSLPYSNQPQHF. The CDR3 DNA reads as TGTGCCAGCAGTTTACCATATAGCAATCAGCCCCAGCATTTT. The chain recombines TRBV28 with TRBJ1-5; D uncertain. Looked up from germline, CDR1 is MDHEN and CDR2 is SYDVKM. The CDR3 sequence is 14 residues long. The germline V and J ends were trimmed by 2 bases and 0 bases, with 5 bases remaining between them. The variable domain in full, completed from reference TRBV28 and TRBJ1-5, reads DVKVTQSSRYLVKRTGEKVFLECVQDMDHENMFWYRQDPGLGLRLIYFSYDVKMKEKGDIPEGYSVSREKKERFSLILESASTNQTSMYLCASSLPYSNQPQHFGDGTRLSIL.

About this clonotype: A much bigger clone sits one base away, suggesting this may be a read error. This chain uses TRBV6-2 or TRBV6-3 with TRBJ1-1; D call uncertain. The CDR3 is 13 residues long. Germline-derived CDR1 and CDR2 are MNHEY and SVGEGT. Trimming left V 0 bases short and J 4 bases short, with 6 bases between. The CDR3 loop reads CASSYSHVTEAFF. The CDR3 nucleotides read TGTGCCAGCAGTTACTCCCATGTCACTGAAGCTTTCTTT.

This clonotype showed up just a few times. This rearrangement joins TRBV20-1 to TRBJ1-4; D is unresolved. CDR1 and CDR2 (germline): DFQATT, SNEGSKA (reference sequence). Trimming cost V 0 bases and J 4 bases, with 9 bases left between them. This CDR3 comprises 14 residues. The CDR3 DNA reads as TGCAGTGCTAGAGATCCGTGGGTTAATGAAAAACTGTTTTTT. Protein: CSARDPWVNEKLFF.

This clonotype was seen a few times. This chain links TRBV30 with TRBJ1-2, with a weak D call TRBD1 (6 bases). Germline CDR1 and CDR2: GTSNPN and SVGIG (reference sequence). The CDR3 loop spans 14 amino acids. Trimming stripped 2 bases from V and 7 bases from J, with 17 bases between. CDR3 DNA sequence: TGTGCCTGGAGTTCTACGGGGGGGGCGCGTGGCTACACCTTC. Translating gives CAWSSTGGARGYTF.

This clonotype was picked up many times. V usage is TRBV5-6 and J usage is TRBJ2-3; TRBD1 might be the D (5 bases). This CDR3 is 16 amino acids long. Between the trimmed V and J ends, which lost 2 bases and 4 bases, there was a span of 17 bases. In germline, CDR1 is SGHDT, CDR2 YYEEEE. CDR3 residues: CASSFGRGHLSDTQYF. Written as DNA, the CDR3 is TGTGCCAGCAGCTTTGGAAGGGGCCACCTGTCAGATACGCAGTATTTT.

This rearrangement joins TRBV14 to TRBJ1-2; no clear D. V lost 6 bases and J 2 bases, leaving 10 bases between the germline ends. Per germline, CDR1 SGHDN and CDR2 FVKESK. The CDR3 spans 13 residues. This CDR3 reads CASSPGKNYGYTF. CDR3 nucleotides: TGTGCCAGCAGTCCCGGGAAAAACTATGGCTACACCTTC.

This clonotype has at least ten counts. The chain is built from TRBV19 and TRBJ2-1; TRBD1 aligns across 8 bases. CDR1 is LNHDA, CDR2 SQIVND, per germline (reference sequence). The CDR3 covers 14 residues. V shed 3 bases and J 8 bases; nucleotides not matched to a gene: 6. DNA of the CDR3: TGTGCCAGTAGTATTTGGACAGGGCGCGATGAGCAGTTCTTC. Its translation: CASSIWTGRDEQFF.

This clonotype was observed a handful of times. The chain carries TRBV9 and TRBJ2-7; tentatively, D is TRBD1 or TRBD2 (5 bases each). Per the germline V gene, CDR1 is SGDLS and CDR2 is YYNGEE. This CDR3 has 13 residues. V lost 5 bases to trimming and J lost 5 bases, with 14 bases between them. The DNA for the CDR3 is TGTGCCAGCAGTCCGGGCCTGGGGGACGAGCAGTACTTC. This encodes CASSPGLGDEQYF.

This clonotype was observed at least ten times. The rearrangement uses TRBV20-1 and TRBJ2-7; perhaps TRBD1 as D (6 bases). Germline lookup yields CDR1 DFQATT and CDR2 SNEGSKA (reference sequence). The V gene lost 3 bases and the J gene lost 2 bases, with 14 bases spanning the gap. This CDR3 region has 14 residues. As DNA, the CDR3 is TGCAGTGCTAGCACTACGAGGACAGCCTACGAGCAGTACTTC. Amino acid sequence: CSASTTRTAYEQYF.

The table lists this clonotype with many counts. V is TRBV3-1 and J is TRBJ2-2; no clear D. The CDR3 runs to 15 residues. V lost 0 bases and J lost 7, with 12 bases in between. In germline, CDR1 is LGHDT, CDR2 YNNKEL (reference sequence). As DNA, the CDR3 is TGTGCCAGCAGCCAAGATGTCGGGCCTGACGGGGAGCTGTTTTTT. Protein sequence: CASSQDVGPDGELFF.

This clonotype has a count of ten or more. The V gene is TRBV28, the J gene TRBJ2-7, with D possibly TRBD2 on 5 matching bases. The CDR3 runs to 14 residues. V gave up 6 bases and J gave up 0 bases, with 12 bases separating them. Germline V gene data show CDR1 as MDHEN and CDR2 as SYDVKM. CDR3 DNA: TGTGCCAGCAGCGACGGACTCCTCTCCTACGAGCAGTACTTC. Translating it yields CASSDGLLSYEQYF.

This clonotype was detected ten times or more. The chain recombines TRBV11-3 with TRBJ2-7; D is unclear. CDR3 length equals 12 residues. From germline, CDR1 is SGHNT and CDR2 YENEEA. Trimming removed 5 bases from V and 6 bases from J, with 11 bases in between. The CDR3 region has the DNA TGTGCCAGCAGCGCTGTAACTCTCGAGCAGTACTTC. Translating it yields CASSAVTLEQYF.

The genes are TRBV7-3 and TRBJ2-3; 9 bases align to TRBD2. V shed 5 bases and J 5 bases; nucleotides not matched to a gene: 5. CDR1 is SGHTA, CDR2 FQGTGA, per germline. The CDR3 loop spans 14 amino acids. The CDR3 spells CASSTLAGLDTQYF. The CDR3 nucleotides are TGTGCCAGCAGCACCCTAGCGGGGCTAGATACGCAGTATTTT.

This clonotype has just a few counts. V is TRBV10-3 and J is TRBJ1-6, with 10 nucleotides matching TRBD1. From germline, CDR1 is ENHRY and CDR2 SYGVKD. The CDR3 length is 15 residues. The V segment lost 0 bases and the J segment 7 bases; nucleotides outside the gene matches: 0. CDR3 coding DNA: TGTGCCATCAGTGAGTCGGACAGGGGGAATTCACCCCTCCACTTT. This codes for CAISESDRGNSPLHF.

Only a few counts were recorded for this clonotype. The chain links TRBV15 to TRBJ1-3; the D gene is possibly TRBD1 (5 bases). Germline CDR1 and CDR2: LNHNV and YYDKDF (reference sequence). There are 15 residues in the CDR3. The V and J ends lost 0 bases and 2 bases respectively, with 8 bases between them. The CDR3 DNA reads as TGTGCCACCAGCAGAGATCGAGGGGCTGGAAACACCATATATTTT. Translating it yields CATSRDRGAGNTIYF.